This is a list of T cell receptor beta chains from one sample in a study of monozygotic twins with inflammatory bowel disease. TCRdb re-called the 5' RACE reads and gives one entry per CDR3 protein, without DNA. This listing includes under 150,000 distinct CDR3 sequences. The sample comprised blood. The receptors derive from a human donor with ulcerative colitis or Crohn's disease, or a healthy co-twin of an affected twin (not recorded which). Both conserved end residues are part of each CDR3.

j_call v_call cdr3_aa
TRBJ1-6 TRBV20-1 CSARGGGMDVYYNSPLHF
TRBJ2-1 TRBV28 CASSLRGGIKDTEQFF
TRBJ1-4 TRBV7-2 CASSRDRGAIWEKLFF
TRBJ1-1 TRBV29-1 CSVHHGDTEAFF
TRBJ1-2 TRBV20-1 CSARGDNYGYTF
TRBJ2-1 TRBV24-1 CATSGTGGPSNEQFF
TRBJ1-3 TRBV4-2 CASSQVGANSGNTIYF
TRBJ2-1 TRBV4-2 CASSQVTSGGEYNEQFF
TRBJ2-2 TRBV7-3 CASSSRTPFTGELFF
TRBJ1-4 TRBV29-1 CSVARGANEKLFF
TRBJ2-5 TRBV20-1 CSARGSSVRSRETQYF
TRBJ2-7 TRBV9 CASTLGTGAVYEQYF
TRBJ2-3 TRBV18 CASSPNRDWDTQYF
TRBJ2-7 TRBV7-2 CASSPSRTGMSYEQYF
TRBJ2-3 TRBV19 CATRRDRNLGTQYF
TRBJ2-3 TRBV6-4 CASSDSRGATDTQYF
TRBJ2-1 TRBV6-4 CASSGGTGGYNEQFF
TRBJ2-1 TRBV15 CATSRGYNEQFF
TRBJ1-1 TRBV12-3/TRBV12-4 CASSHRDMNTEAFF
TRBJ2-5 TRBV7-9 CASSLRDISYQETQYF
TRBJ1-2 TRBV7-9 CASSEQGLTNYGYTF
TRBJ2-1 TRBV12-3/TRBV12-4 CASRETGGPRDEQFF
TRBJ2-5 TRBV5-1 CASSLSQPSGGETQYF
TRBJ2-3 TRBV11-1 CASSPTLYGQGGTDTQYF
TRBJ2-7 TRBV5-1 CASGLGGSSYEQYF
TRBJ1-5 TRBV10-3 CAISPEGWGNQPQHF
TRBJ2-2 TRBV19 CASSSDRGWSGELFF
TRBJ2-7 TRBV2 CASSPPNTQEYEQYF
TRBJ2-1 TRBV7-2 CASSLQRGGTNNEQFF
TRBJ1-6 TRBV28 CALKGGGKNSPLHF
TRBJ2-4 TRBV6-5 CASSYPVGKAEKLKNIQYF
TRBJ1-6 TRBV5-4 CASSLFGRNSPLHF
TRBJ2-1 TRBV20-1 CSATSGGPYEQFF
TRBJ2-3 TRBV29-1 CSVVPSGRSTDTQYF
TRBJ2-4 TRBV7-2 CASSLERGRNIQYF
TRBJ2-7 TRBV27 CASSPIGTDSYEQYF
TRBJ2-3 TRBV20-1 CSASHTTSGVSNTQYF
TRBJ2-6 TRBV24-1 CATLQQAGSYSGANVLTF
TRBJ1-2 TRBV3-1 CASSQVGRDGYTF
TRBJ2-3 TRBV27 CASSPQLPGRTDTQYF
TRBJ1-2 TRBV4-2 CASSQEGLWGGTGALDGYTF
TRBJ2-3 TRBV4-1 CASSQKTGFTDTQYF
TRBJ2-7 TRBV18 CASSPGGPGGNF
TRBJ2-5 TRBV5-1 CASSRGGSRETQYF
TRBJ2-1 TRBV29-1 CSVGGQPNEQFF
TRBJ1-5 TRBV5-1 CASSLVLGQGAEWNQPQHF
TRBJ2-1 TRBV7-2 CASSLATSGGHEQFF
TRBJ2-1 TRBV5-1 CASSLAGAASYNEQFF
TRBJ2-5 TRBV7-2 CASSYLGRETQYF
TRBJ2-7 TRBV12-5 CASGLVGGAFSYEQYF
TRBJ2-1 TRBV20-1 CSPLSQRGASYNEQFF
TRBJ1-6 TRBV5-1 CASSGLTGGYLSLHF
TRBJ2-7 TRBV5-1 CASSLSQGAVYEQYF
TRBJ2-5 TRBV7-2 CASSLARTQETQYF
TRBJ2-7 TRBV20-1 CSAEPSGGVYEQYF
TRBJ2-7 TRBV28 CASSLLSWTGGSYEQYF
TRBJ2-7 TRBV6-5 CASSTQEGTAYF
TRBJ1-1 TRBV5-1 CASSITGILSTEAFF